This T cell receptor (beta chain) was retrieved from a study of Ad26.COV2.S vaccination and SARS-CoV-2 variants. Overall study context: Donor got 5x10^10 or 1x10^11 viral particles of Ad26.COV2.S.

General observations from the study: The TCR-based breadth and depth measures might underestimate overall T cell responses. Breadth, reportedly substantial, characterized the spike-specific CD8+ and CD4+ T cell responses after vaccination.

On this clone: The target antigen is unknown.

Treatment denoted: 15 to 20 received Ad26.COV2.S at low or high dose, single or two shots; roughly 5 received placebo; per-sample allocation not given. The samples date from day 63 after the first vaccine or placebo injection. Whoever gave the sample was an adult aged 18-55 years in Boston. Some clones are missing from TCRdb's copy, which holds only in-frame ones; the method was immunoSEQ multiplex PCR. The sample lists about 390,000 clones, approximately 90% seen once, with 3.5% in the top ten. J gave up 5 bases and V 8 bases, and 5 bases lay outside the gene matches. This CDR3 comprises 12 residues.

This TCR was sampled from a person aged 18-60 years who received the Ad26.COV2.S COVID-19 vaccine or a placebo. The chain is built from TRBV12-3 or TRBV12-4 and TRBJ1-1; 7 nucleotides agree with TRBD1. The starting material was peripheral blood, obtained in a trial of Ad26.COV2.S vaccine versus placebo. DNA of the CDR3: TGTGCCAGCGGCCAGACAGGGACTGAAGCTTTCTTT. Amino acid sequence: CASGQTGTEAFF.